Shown below are 4 T cell receptor beta chains from a single sample sequenced in a study of shared clonotypes between healthy human individuals. The assay was immunoSEQ multiplex PCR, and TCRdb's table has in-frame clones only and misses some. The table lists 150,000 to 200,000 clones, 65% to 70% of them singletons. Sequenced material: memory CD4+ T cells sorted from blood. The subset here: CD45RA-negative fraction. These receptors originate from a man aged 30 to 45 in good health.

V is TRBV25-1 and J is TRBJ2-7, with 11 nucleotides matching TRBD2. J lost 3 bases, V lost 1 base, and 8 bases had no gene match. Germline assignment: CDR1 MGHDK and CDR2 SYGVNS. The CDR3 loop spans 17 amino acids. CDR3 sequence (DNA): TGTGCCAGCAGTGAATCCACTAGCGGGAGTAAATACTACGAGCAGTACTTC. It encodes CASSESTSGSKYYEQYF.

This clone was seen repeatedly, ten times or more. V and J are TRBV2 and TRBJ1-5; no firm D call. The CDR3 covers 13 residues. CDR1 and CDR2 from the germline V gene are SNHLY and FYNNEI. V was clipped by 1 base and J by 4 bases, with 5 bases between them. CDR3 DNA: TGTGCCAGCAGTGAAGATCTAAATCAGCCCCAGCATTTT. Protein: CASSEDLNQPQHF.

This clone was found a few times. DNA of the CDR3: TGTGCCAGCAGCCAATCTAGCGGCAAAAACATTCAGTACTTC. This gives the protein CASSQSSGKNIQYF. The J gene is TRBJ2-4, the V gene TRBV14, with 7 nucleotides matching TRBD2. V lost 2 bases and J lost 3; bases outside the gene matches: 1. Germline loops: CDR1 SGHDN, CDR2 FVKESK. The CDR3 totals 14 residues.

The J gene is TRBJ2-1, the V gene TRBV7-9; possible D gene TRBD2, 6 bases. The CDR3 contains 16 residues. Between the trimmed V and J ends, which lost 2 bases and 0 bases, there was a span of 11 bases. From germline, CDR1 is SEHNR and CDR2 FQNEAQ (reference sequence). The CDR3 coding sequence is TGTGCCAGCAGCTTACATTTCGGGAGCTCCTACAATGAGCAGTTCTTC. Protein: CASSLHFGSSYNEQFF.